This T cell receptor beta chain was observed in a study of Tregs in tolerant kidney transplant recipients. Mixed chimerism was transient after nonmyeloablative marrow transplants from related graft donors. CD4+CD25+CD127- Tregs, CD4+CD25- non-Tregs, CD4 and CD8 cells were sorted. Findings and limits, study-wide: Validation in larger populations is needed because few patients were studied. In tolerant patients, donor-specific Tregs outgrew total Tregs, suggesting antigen-driven expansion.

Remarks on this clone: What it binds is unknown.

Method: immunoSEQ multiplex PCR; TCRdb's copy keeps in-frame clones and lacks some. The ten top clones account for less than 7%, within a sample of roughly 6,700 clones. The receptor's source is a human patient who received a combined kidney and bone marrow transplant. The graft donor may account for some of the T cells. The sequencing here drew on CD4+ T cells from blood (PBMCs), taken 6 months after the transplant.

The CDR3 loop reads CATSRGSTEAFF. Partial CDR3 DNA: TGTGCCACCTCTAGGGGGTCCACTGAA. This rearrangement joins TRBV19 to TRBJ1-1, with TRBD1 as a possible D gene (6 bases). The read gets to within 3 residues of the CDR3 end, and the germline J gene fills in the rest. The CDR3 is 12 amino acids. CDR1 is LNHDA and CDR2 is SQIVND in the germline V gene (reference sequence). V dropped 10 bases and J dropped 4 bases, with 13 bases sitting between them.